This T cell receptor (beta chain) was identified in a study of Graves' ophthalmopathy and Graves' hyperthyroidism. The TCR beta CDR3 regions underwent amplification from RNA transcripts. Second-round multiplex PCR followed a first-round RT-PCR using HTBI primers. One entry per CDR3 protein, called by TCRdb with MiXCR from the multiplex PCR reads. The sample shows about 400,000 distinct CDR3 sequences, approximately 20% of them seen only once. Moderate-to-severe activity, CAS ≥3, NOSPECS ≥4 and duration under 3 months were recorded for donors with ophthalmopathy. The CDR3 has 17 residues. Trimming stripped 2 bases from V and 0 bases from J, with 17 bases between. CDR1 and CDR2 (germline): SGHNT, YYREEE (reference sequence). This clonotype was seen ten or more times.

The clonotype originates from a woman aged 18-29 years with Graves' ophthalmopathy. V is TRBV5-4 and J is TRBJ1-1; D call uncertain. The sequenced sample was peripheral blood. The CDR3 DNA reads as TGTGCCAGCAGCTTAGGATCTCTCCTTCAATTGAACACTGAAGCTTTCTTT. Protein sequence: CASSLGSLLQLNTEAFF. The entire variable domain, with the rest obtained from reference TRBV5-4 and TRBJ1-1, is as follows: ETGVTQSPTHLIKTRGQQVTLRCSSQSGHNTVSWYQQALGQGPQFIFQYYREEENGRGNFPPRFSGLQFPNYSSELNVNALELDDSALYLCASSLGSLLQLNTEAFFGQGTRLTVV.